This paragraph reports one T cell receptor beta chain. One entry per CDR3 protein, called by TCRdb with MiXCR from the PCR reads. This table has approximately 12,000 distinct CDR3 sequences, around half appearing once. The data belong to a study of CD4 and CD8 cells across lung adenocarcinoma regions. Localized lung adenocarcinoma, a non-small cell lung cancer, affected the donors. CDR1 MNHNS and CDR2 SASEGT come from the germline V gene. This CDR3 is built from 12 residues. This clonotype originated in a female donor with lung adenocarcinoma. The CD4 and CD8 labels of this study may be unreliable. V and J are TRBV6-1 and TRBJ2-5, with unresolved D. The DNA end is more similar to TRBJ2-7, so the J call may be wrong. Sequencing was carried out using CD8+ T cells from the center of a lung tumor. The CDR3 coding sequence is TGTGCCAGCAGTGACATGGATCCCGAGCAGTACTTC. The encoded protein is CASSDMDPEQYF.